This T cell receptor (beta chain) originates from a study of cytomegalovirus exposure and HLA in healthy donors. V was trimmed by 5 bases and J by 5 bases, leaving 15 bases between them. Germline V lookup: CDR1 SGHNT, CDR2 YENEEA. CDR3 length: 15 residues. Primers for the PCR totalled 60 Vbeta and 13 Jbeta. The assay was immunoSEQ multiplex PCR, and TCRdb's table has in-frame clones only and misses some. The sample lists approximately 170,000 clones; 65% to 70% were seen once. The source of this sequence is a woman in her late teens or twenties in good health and CMV-seropositive. The sequencing sample was made of PBMCs. The rearrangement links TRBV11-3 to TRBJ2-2, with D possibly matching TRBD2 (6 bases). The CDR3 nucleotides are TGTGCCAGCAGCCCCCGTCAAGGAGGGACCGGGGAGCTGTTTTTT. Encoded protein: CASSPRQGGTGELFF.